This is a list of T cell receptor beta chains from one sample in a study of blood T cell repertoires in COVID-19. Produced via immunoSEQ multiplex PCR; TCRdb's table is partial and in-frame only. The profile shows about 270,000 clones, about 85% of them singletons. Sequencing was done on a sample of peripheral blood. The source is a human donor in a cohort sampled during active COVID-19. Both conserved end residues are part of each CDR3. Each record gives: J gene, V gene, clone size, D gene, CDR3 protein, CDR3 DNA. The D gene is left open where the match is weak. The size of a clone is reported for some rows only, either as once, few or many, or as a class for expanded clones.

>TRBJ2-1|TRBV29-1|-|-
CSVRGTTNNEQFF
TGCAGCGTACGGGGAACAACCAACAATGAGCAGTTCTTC
>TRBJ2-1|TRBV10-2|-|TRBD2
CASSESTSSFNEQFF
TGCGCCAGCAGTGAGTCGACTAGCAGTTTCAATGAGCAGTTCTTC
>TRBJ2-7|TRBV6-4|-|TRBD2
CASSPSGATYEQYF
TGTGCCAGCAGCCCTAGCGGGGCCACCTACGAGCAGTACTTC
>TRBJ2-1|TRBV7-9|-|TRBD1
CASSPAGTGTYNEQFF
TGTGCCAGCAGCCCTGCGGGGACAGGCACCTACAATGAGCAGTTCTTC
>TRBJ2-7|TRBV30|-|TRBD1
CAWTGGVRGPTYEQYF
TGTGCCTGGACTGGGGGCGTCAGGGGGCCTACATACGAGCAGTACTTC
>TRBJ2-2|TRBV5-4|-|TRBD1
CASSALKRDRVTGELFF
TGTGCCAGCAGCGCCCTTAAAAGGGACAGGGTAACCGGGGAGCTGTTTTTT
>TRBJ2-1|TRBV24-1|-|-
CATSDSTPGTAVQVQFF
TGTGCCACCAGTGACTCGACTCCCGGGACTGCCGTACAGGTGCAGTTCTTC
>TRBJ1-3|TRBV28|-|-
CASSLPGLAGNTIYF
TGTGCCAGCAGTTTGCCGGGGCTGGCGGGGAACACCATATATTTT
>TRBJ1-3|TRBV7-9|-|TRBD1
CASSSGQESSGNTIYF
TGTGCCAGCAGTTCAGGACAGGAGAGCTCTGGAAACACCATATATTTT
>TRBJ2-4|TRBV4-1|-|TRBD1
CASSQVDRDKNIQYF
TGCGCCAGCAGCCAAGTCGACAGGGACAAAAACATTCAGTACTTC
>TRBJ1-2|TRBV28|-|-
CASGLGNRARGYTF
TGTGCCAGCGGGTTGGGCAACAGGGCGAGGGGCTACACCTTC
>TRBJ2-2|TRBV6-6|-|TRBD2
CASSRLAGVNPGELFF
TGTGCCAGCAGTAGACTAGCGGGAGTTAACCCCGGGGAGCTGTTTTTT
>TRBJ2-5|TRBV4-1|once|-
CASSPEGRGTRVGETQYF
TGCGCCAGCAGCCCTGAAGGTCGGGGTACCAGAGTAGGGGAGACCCAGTACTTC
>TRBJ1-5|TRBV4-1|-|-
CASSQDRVPGPQHF
TGCGCCAGCAGCCAAGACAGGGTCCCGGGGCCCCAGCATTTT
>TRBJ2-5|TRBV2|-|-
CASRGLSIETQYF
TGTGCCAGCAGGGGCCTATCAATAGAGACCCAGTACTTC
>TRBJ1-1|TRBV30|-|TRBD1
CAWRVGTALSTEAFF
TGTGCCTGGAGGGTAGGGACAGCCTTGAGCACTGAAGCTTTCTTT
>TRBJ1-2|TRBV3-1/TRBV3-2|-|TRBD1
CASSHMGQGSYGYTF
TGTGCCAGCAGCCACATGGGACAGGGGTCCTATGGCTACACCTTC
>TRBJ2-1|TRBV10-3|-|-
CAISERLYNEQFF
TGTGCCATCAGTGAACGACTGTACAATGAGCAGTTCTTC
>TRBJ2-4|TRBV27|-|-
CASSPSGKNIQYF
TGTGCCAGCAGTCCCTCGGGCAAAAACATTCAGTACTTC
>TRBJ2-1|TRBV5-1|-|TRBD2
CASSPGTTKNNEQFF
TGCGCCAGCAGCCCCGGGACTACAAAAAACAATGAGCAGTTCTTC
>TRBJ2-3|TRBV5-1|-|TRBD2
CASSLGSGLVTTDTQYF
TGCGCCAGCAGCTTGGGATCGGGACTAGTGACCACAGATACGCAGTATTTT
>TRBJ1-5|TRBV28|-|-
CASRTGYIQPQHF
TGTGCCAGCAGAACAGGGTACATTCAGCCCCAGCATTTT
>TRBJ1-1|TRBV3-1/TRBV3-2|-|-
CASSQEYRATEAFF
TGTGCCAGCAGCCAAGAGTACAGGGCCACTGAAGCTTTCTTT
>TRBJ1-1|TRBV7-9|-|-
CASSLSPQGIGFDTEAFF
TGTGCCAGCAGCTTAAGTCCGCAGGGTATTGGATTTGACACTGAAGCTTTCTTT
>TRBJ2-7|TRBV5-4|-|-
CASSLKSSSGVYEQYF
TGTGCCAGCAGCTTGAAGAGTTCTTCAGGGGTCTACGAGCAGTACTTC
>TRBJ2-5|TRBV5-4|-|TRBD2
CASSLGLGTSGRWQETQYF
TGTGCCAGCAGCTTGGGCCTGGGGACTAGCGGGAGGTGGCAAGAGACCCAGTACTTC
>TRBJ2-2|TRBV18|once|TRBD1
CASSTIPGTGGAGTGELFF
TGTGCCAGCTCTACGATTCCCGGGACAGGGGGCGCGGGCACCGGGGAGCTGTTTTTT
>TRBJ1-2|TRBV28|-|TRBD1
CAIFVGQGKGYTF
TGTGCCATCTTCGTTGGACAGGGCAAGGGCTACACCTTC
>TRBJ2-7|TRBV6-5|once|-
CASSSASPYEQYF
TGTGCCAGCAGTAGCGCAAGTCCCTACGAGCAGTACTTC
>TRBJ2-1|TRBV27|-|-
CASGPLNNRDNEQFF
TGTGCCAGCGGTCCTCTTAACAACAGGGATAATGAGCAGTTCTTC
>TRBJ1-2|TRBV7-9|-|TRBD1
CASSADRGSYTF
TGTGCCAGCAGCGCAGACAGGGGTAGCTACACCTTC
>TRBJ2-1|TRBV24-1|-|TRBD2
CATSDSGREQFF
TGTGCCACCAGTGATAGCGGGAGGGAGCAGTTCTTC
>TRBJ2-2|TRBV4-2|-|-
CASSTRRQGGAGELFF
TGTGCCAGCAGCACACGAAGACAGGGCGGGGCCGGGGAGCTGTTTTTT
>TRBJ2-7|TRBV16|few|-
CASSQWGPPSYEQYF
TGTGCCAGCAGCCAATGGGGGCCCCCCTCCTACGAGCAGTACTTC
>TRBJ2-3|TRBV30|-|-
CAYSKITSTDTQYF
TGTGCCTACTCTAAAATAACTAGCACAGATACGCAGTATTTT